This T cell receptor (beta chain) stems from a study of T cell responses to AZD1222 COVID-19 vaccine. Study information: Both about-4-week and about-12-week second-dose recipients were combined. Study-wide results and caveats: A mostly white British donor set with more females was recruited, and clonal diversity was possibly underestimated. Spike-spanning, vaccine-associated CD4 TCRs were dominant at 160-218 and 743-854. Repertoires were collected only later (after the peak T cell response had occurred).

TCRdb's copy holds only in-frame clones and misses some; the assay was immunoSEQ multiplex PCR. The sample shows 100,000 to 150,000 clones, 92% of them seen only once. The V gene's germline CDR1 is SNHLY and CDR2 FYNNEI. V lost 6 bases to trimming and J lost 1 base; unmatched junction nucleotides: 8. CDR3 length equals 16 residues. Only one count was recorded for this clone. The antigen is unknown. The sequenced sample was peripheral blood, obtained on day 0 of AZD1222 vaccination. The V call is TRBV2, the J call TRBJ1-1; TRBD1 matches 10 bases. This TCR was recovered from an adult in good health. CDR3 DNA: TGTGCCAGCAGGACCGGACAGGGGGTGGGGAACACTGAAGCTTTCTTT. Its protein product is CASRTGQGVGNTEAFF.